This T cell receptor beta chain stems from a study of cytomegalovirus exposure and HLA in healthy donors. The CDR3 runs to 16 residues. V lost 5 bases to trimming and J lost 7 bases; unmatched junction nucleotides: 12. Germline values: CDR1 SGHVS, CDR2 FQNEAQ. Amplification used 60 Vbeta primers and 13 Jbeta primers. Some clones are missing from TCRdb's copy, which holds only in-frame ones; the method was immunoSEQ multiplex PCR. This sample has 150,000 to 200,000 clones, with 80% found just once. The receptor's source is a woman aged 40 to 50 in good health and CMV-seronegative. The genes are TRBV7-8 and TRBJ1-4; 8 bases are shared with TRBD1. The source material was PBMCs. The CDR3 here is CASSTRRDRHTEKLFF. CDR3 DNA: TGTGCCAGCAGCACCCGGAGGGACAGGCACACTGAAAAACTGTTTTTT.